Following are 21 T cell receptor beta chains from one sample sequenced in a study of shared clonotypes between healthy human individuals. CD8 cells regarded as naive lacked CD45RO, were positively chosen for CCR7, and omitted terminally differentiated effector memory CD45RA+ cells. Repertoires were generated with immunoSEQ multiplex PCR, while TCRdb's copy carries only in-frame clones and drops some. The sample has about 2.1 million clones, approximately 94% seen once; the top ten hold roughly 1.7%. The sample taken for sequencing was naive CD8+ T cells from PBMCs. These receptors all stem from a man aged 18 to 30 in good health. Some clones in this sample may be carry-over from other donors' samples.

This sequence joins TRBV7-8 and TRBJ1-3; 7 positions match TRBD1. V lost 2 bases, J lost 4 bases, and 5 bases stayed unmatched. The CDR3 length is 15 residues. Germline CDR1 reads SGHVS; CDR2 reads FQNEAQ. DNA for the CDR3: TGTGCCAGCAGCTTAAACAGGGGAGGAGGAAACACCATATATTTT. It is translated as CASSLNRGGGNTIYF.

This sequence joins TRBV6-5 and TRBJ2-7; the match to TRBD2 covers 9 bases. Unmatched junction bases numbered 5, after V lost 4 bases and J lost 1 base. The CDR3 extends over 15 amino acids. Germline lookup yields CDR1 MNHEY and CDR2 SVGAGI. The DNA for the CDR3 is TGTGCCAGCAGTTCTATAGCGGGAGAGTCCTACGAGCAGTACTTC. Its protein is CASSSIAGESYEQYF.

The rearrangement links TRBV2 to TRBJ1-3, with no clear D. Between the trimmed V and J ends, which lost 8 bases and 6 bases, there was a span of 14 bases. CDR1 and CDR2 from the germline V gene are SNHLY and FYNNEI. This CDR3 has 13 residues. This chain's CDR3 is CASLAGRVNTIYF. The CDR3 DNA sequence: TGTGCCAGCCTGGCTGGGCGTGTAAACACCATATATTTT.

This sequence joins TRBV4-1 and TRBJ1-6, with a possible D match to TRBD1 (6 bases). Per germline, CDR1 MGHRA and CDR2 YSYEKL. The CDR3 extends over 17 amino acids. V was cut by 4 bases and J by 1 base, with 14 bases left in between. For the CDR3, the DNA is TGCGCCAGCAGCCCCCGAGGGGGGGGTTCCTATAATTCACCCCTCCACTTT. Protein: CASSPRGGGSYNSPLHF.

The chain recombines TRBV30 with TRBJ1-4; D possibly corresponds to TRBD1 (6 bases). Trimming took off 4 bases at V and 8 bases at J, with 17 bases between the two ends. CDR3 length equals 14 residues. Per the germline V gene, CDR1 is GTSNPN and CDR2 is SVGIG (reference sequence). The CDR3 DNA follows: TGTGCCTGGAAAAATACAGGGAGCGGCGAAAAACTGTTTTTT. Translation gives CAWKNTGSGEKLFF.

The chain combines TRBV9 with TRBJ2-7; either TRBD1 or TRBD2 may supply D (6 bases each). Trimming stripped 2 bases from V and 6 bases from J, with 12 bases between. Per the germline V gene, CDR1 is SGDLS and CDR2 is YYNGEE. The CDR3 covers 13 residues. Written as DNA, the CDR3 is TGTGCCAGCAGCGTCAAGGGGGGCTCCGAGCAGTACTTC. Protein product: CASSVKGGSEQYF.

The chain is built from TRBV7-8 and TRBJ2-7, with 7 bases lining up with TRBD2. The CDR3 spans 13 residues. Losses at the gene ends were 1 base for V and 8 bases for J; bases not matched to a gene: 5. CDR1 and CDR2 (germline): SGHVS, FQNEAQ. The CDR3 DNA is TGTGCCAGCAGCTTAGAACTAGCGCGTCAGCAGTACTTC. It translates to CASSLELARQQYF. Full variable domain (missing parts from reference TRBV7-8 and TRBJ2-7): GAGVSQSPRYKVAKRGQDVALRCDPISGHVSLFWYQQALGQGPEFLTYFQNEAQLDKSGLPSDRFFAERPEGSVSTLKIQRTQQEDSAVYLCASSLELARQQYFGPGTRLTVT.

This clone was picked up one time. The chain has TRBV7-2 and TRBJ1-2; D is perhaps TRBD1 (6 bases). Germline V gene lookup returns CDR1 SGHTA and CDR2 FQGNSA. The CDR3 runs to 15 residues. Between the trimmed V and J ends, which lost 5 bases and 1 base, there was a span of 14 bases. The CDR3, as DNA: TGTGCCAGCAGCACACGGACAGTACTTAACTATGGCTACACCTTC. Translation: CASSTRTVLNYGYTF.

V and J are TRBV19 and TRBJ2-7, with TRBD2 as a possible D gene (7 bases). Trimming left V 5 bases short and J 2 bases short, with 19 bases between. Germline CDR1 is LNHDA and CDR2 is SQIVND (reference sequence). CDR3 length: 16 residues. The CDR3 is CASSPAWGGLPYEQYF. CDR3 DNA: TGTGCCAGTAGTCCTGCCTGGGGGGGCCTCCCCTACGAGCAGTACTTC.

The J gene is TRBJ1-2, the V gene TRBV6-5; tentatively, D is TRBD1 (6 bases). The CDR3 sequence is 14 residues long. Between the trimmed V and J ends, which lost 4 bases and 4 bases, there was a span of 13 bases. Germline loops: CDR1 MNHEY, CDR2 SVGAGI. CDR3 nucleotides: TGTGCCAGCAGTTTACTCCCCAGGGGCTATGGCTACACCTTC. Translated, it gives CASSLLPRGYGYTF.

The rearrangement links TRBV2 to TRBJ2-5; 7 bases are a match to TRBD2. The CDR3 spans 16 residues. Looked up from germline, CDR1 is SNHLY and CDR2 is FYNNEI. The trim removed 2 bases at V and 2 bases at J, leaving 8 bases unmatched. CDR3 amino acids: CASSEPASGDQETQYF. The CDR3 coding sequence is TGTGCCAGCAGTGAACCCGCTAGCGGTGATCAAGAGACCCAGTACTTC.

This clone was seen a handful of times. The same CDR3 is also encoded by other DNA sequences in this sample. The gene calls are TRBV27 and TRBJ1-5; tentatively, D is TRBD1 (6 bases). Between the trimmed V and J ends, which lost 2 bases and 2 bases, there was a span of 7 bases. This CDR3 contains 14 residues. Looked up from germline, CDR1 is MNHEY and CDR2 is SMNVEV (reference sequence). CDR3 amino acids: CASSLRQGNQPQHF. The DNA of the CDR3 is TGTGCCAGCAGTTTACGACAGGGCAATCAGCCCCAGCATTTT.

A word on this clone: A read error may explain this, as a much larger clone is one base away. The chain joins TRBV7-6 to TRBJ2-2; D gene ambiguous. The V gene lost 5 bases and the J gene lost 4 bases, with 5 bases spanning the gap. This CDR3 has 12 residues. Germline values: CDR1 SGHVS, CDR2 FNYEAQ. The chain's CDR3 is CASSAGTGELFF. The CDR3 DNA reads as TGTGCCAGCAGCGCAGGCACCGGGGAGCTGTTTTTT.

As concerns this clone: At one end the junction does not follow the germline gene, possibly because of a read error. The chain has TRBV6-6 and TRBJ1-1; perhaps TRBD1 as D (5 bases). The CDR3 totals 14 residues. Germline lookup yields CDR1 MNHNY and CDR2 SVGAGI (reference sequence). The chain's CDR3 is CAISNGAESTEAFF. The CDR3 DNA is TGTGCCATCAGTAACGGGGCGGAGAGCACTGAAGCTTTCTTT.

V is TRBV28 and J is TRBJ2-7; 10 bases map to TRBD2. The V and J ends lost 6 bases and 4 bases, in that order; junction bases with no gene match: 21. Germline lookup yields CDR1 MDHEN and CDR2 SYDVKM. The CDR3 totals 19 residues. The DNA of the CDR3 is TGTGCCAGCAGCCTTCGGGTAGGGATCCTAGCGGGAGCAAAATACGAGCAGTACTTC. The encoded protein is CASSLRVGILAGAKYEQYF.

The chain has TRBV5-8 and TRBJ2-7; TRBD1 aligns across 8 bases. The CDR3 contains 14 residues. Germline V CDR1 and CDR2: SGHTS, YDEGEE. After removal of 4 bases from V and 5 bases from J, the junction contained 8 bases not matched to a gene. The CDR3, as DNA: TGTGCCAGCAGCCGTCGGACAGGGCCCAACGAGCAGTACTTC. Amino acid sequence: CASSRRTGPNEQYF. Full variable domain (missing parts from reference TRBV5-8 and TRBJ2-7): EAGVTQSPTHLIKTRGQQATLRCSPISGHTSVYWYQQALGLGLQFLLWYDEGEERNRGNFPPRFSGRQFPNYSSELNVNALELEDSALYLCASSRRTGPNEQYFGPGTRLTVT.

The rearrangement links TRBV29-1 to TRBJ2-5; D possibly corresponds to TRBD2 (6 bases). Germline-derived CDR1 and CDR2 are SQVTM and ANQGSEA. V gave up 4 bases and J gave up 2 bases, with 17 bases separating them. This CDR3 is 15 amino acids long. The CDR3 sequence is CSVGLTGVTQETQYF. Written as DNA, the CDR3 is TGCAGCGTTGGATTAACGGGGGTCACTCAAGAGACCCAGTACTTC. The full variable domain, with the rest looked up from reference TRBV29-1 and TRBJ2-5, is SAVISQKPSRDICQRGTSLTIQCQVDSQVTMMFWYRQQPGQSLTLIATANQGSEATYESGFVIDKFPISRPNLTFSTLTVSNMSPEDSSIYLCSVGLTGVTQETQYFGPGTRLLVL.

The chain carries TRBV14 and TRBJ2-1, with 8 bases that match TRBD2. Germline CDR1 reads SGHDN; CDR2 reads FVKESK. After removal of 5 bases from V and 9 bases from J, the junction contained 9 bases not matched to a gene. This CDR3 region has 14 residues. CDR3 nucleotides: TGTGCCAGCAGCACCACGGGACTAGTCAGTGAGCAGTTCTTC. Its protein is CASSTTGLVSEQFF. Variable domain in full (rest from reference TRBV14 and TRBJ2-1): EAGVTQFPSHSVIEKGQTVTLRCDPISGHDNLYWYRRVMGKEIKFLLHFVKESKQDESGMPNNRFLAERTGGTYSTLKVQPAELEDSGVYFCASSTTGLVSEQFFGPGTRLTVL.

The chain has TRBV28 and TRBJ1-2; 11 bases align to TRBD1. The germline V gene encodes CDR1 MDHEN and CDR2 SYDVKM. This CDR3 has 15 amino acids. V lost 3 bases to trimming and J lost 4 bases; unmatched junction nucleotides: 4. The CDR3 reads CASSLDRGRAYGYTF. CDR3 nucleotide sequence: TGTGCCAGCAGTTTGGACAGGGGGCGCGCCTATGGCTACACCTTC.

The chain uses TRBV5-1 and TRBJ2-7, with 13 bases that match TRBD2. V lost 1 base to trimming and J lost 5 bases; unmatched junction nucleotides: 12. Germline CDR1 is SGHRS and CDR2 is YFSETQ. The CDR3 totals 18 residues. The CDR3 DNA sequence: TGCGCCAGCAGCTTGAACCATTTCGGACTAGCGGGAGACGACGAGCAGTACTTC. Translated: CASSLNHFGLAGDDEQYF.

This clone was found once. The rearrangement joins TRBV30 to TRBJ1-6, with D uncertain. Deletions cut 0 bases from V and 10 bases from J, with 13 bases between. From germline, CDR1 is GTSNPN and CDR2 SVGIG (reference sequence). The CDR3 runs to 14 residues. CDR3: CAWSVVREFSPLHF. The CDR3 DNA follows: TGTGCCTGGAGTGTAGTCCGGGAATTCTCACCCCTCCACTTT.